This TCR beta chain comes out of a study of shared clonotypes between healthy human individuals. The protocol was immunoSEQ multiplex PCR, while the TCRdb copy is restricted to in-frame clones and leaves out a portion. This table has some 2 million clones, 90% to 95% appearing once. This CDR3 contains 12 residues. Germline V gives CDR1 SGHRS, CDR2 YFSETQ. Trimming cost V 4 bases and J 5 bases, with 9 bases left between them. Of note for this clone: The antigen is undetermined. At the DNA level, this CDR3 is encoded by other sequences in the same sample as well.

Study-level results: Shared across a few donors were 4% to 5% of the naive CD4 clonotypes.

The chain is built from TRBV5-1 and TRBJ2-5; D tentatively fits TRBD1 or TRBD2 (5 bases each). This receptor was taken from a man aged 18 to 30 in good health. Input material: naive CD4+ T cells sorted from blood. The sample's subset: CD45RA+ positively selected. The CDR3: CASSPEGETQYF. The CDR3 DNA follows: TGCGCCAGCAGCCCCGAGGGGGAGACCCAGTACTTC. The entire variable domain, with the rest obtained from reference TRBV5-1 and TRBJ2-5, is as follows: KAGVTQTPRYLIKTRGQQVTLSCSPISGHRSVSWYQQTPGQGLQFLFEYFSETQRNKGNFPGRFSGRQFSNSRSEMNVSTLELGDSALYLCASSPEGETQYFGPGTRLLVL.